A selection of T cell receptor beta chains follows, all from one sample in a study of tumor T cells in aggressive B-cell lymphoma. Using immunoSEQ multiplex PCR, the repertoire was profiled, and TCRdb retains in-frame clones only, with some absent. This table has some 5,000 clones, roughly 80% appearing once. Sequenced material: tumor tissue. The source is an adult with diffuse large B cell lymphoma. Each CDR3 is given with its conserved first and last residue. The D gene is left open where the match is weak. Where a row states a size, it is once, few, many or the class of an expanded clone; other rows omit it.

CDR3 DNA	CDR3 protein	D gene	V gene	clone size	J gene
TGTGCCAGCAGCCAACGGGAGAGTAAAGGGAACACCATATATTTT	CASSQRESKGNTIYF	.	TRBV4-2	large	TRBJ1-3
TGTGCCAGCCGGGACAGGTTAAAGGCTGAAGCTTTCTTT	CASRDRLKAEAFF	TRBD1	TRBV6-1	once	TRBJ1-1
TGTGCCAGCAGCTTAGACAGCTATGGCTACACCTTC	CASSLDSYGYTF	.	TRBV7-3	.	TRBJ1-2
TGCGCCAGCAGTGAGGGCCGGGGGGGCCGAAACGAGCAGTACTTC	CASSEGRGGRNEQYF	TRBD2	TRBV10-1	.	TRBJ2-7
TGTGCCAGCATCGGACAGGGGGTCAACACTGAAGCTTTCTTT	CASIGQGVNTEAFF	TRBD1	TRBV5-6	once	TRBJ1-1
TGTGCCAGCAGCTTAGGGCCCCATTGGTCATGGGAGACCCAGTACTTC	CASSLGPHWSWETQYF	.	TRBV7-6	.	TRBJ2-5
TGTGCCATCAGAACGACAGGGGGCGATGGCTACACCTTC	CAIRTTGGDGYTF	TRBD1	TRBV10-3	.	TRBJ1-2
TGTGCCAGCAGTTTAGGTATCAGGGGCAATCAGCCCCAGCATTTT	CASSLGIRGNQPQHF	.	TRBV27	.	TRBJ1-5
TGTGCCTGCGCAGGGGGCATCGATCAGCCCCAGCATTTT	CACAGGIDQPQHF	TRBD1	TRBV30	.	TRBJ1-5
TGTGCCAGCAGTTCCGGGACAGTGAAGGAAAAACTGTTTTTT	CASSSGTVKEKLFF	TRBD1	TRBV28	.	TRBJ1-4
TGTGCCAGCAGCGCTTCGGGACAGGGGAGGGAAAAACTGTTTTTT	CASSASGQGREKLFF	TRBD1	TRBV9	.	TRBJ1-4
TGTGCCAGCAGCTCACAGGGTCTCACTGAAGCTTTCTTT	CASSSQGLTEAFF	.	TRBV5-4	.	TRBJ1-1
TGCGCCAGCAGCTTGATACGGGACAGGGGGAATTCACCCCTCCACTTT	CASSLIRDRGNSPLHF	TRBD1	TRBV5-1	.	TRBJ1-6
TGTGCCAGCAGTGACGCCCTAAACACTGAAGCTTTCTTT	CASSDALNTEAFF	.	TRBV2	.	TRBJ1-1
TGTGCCAGCAGCCTCAGACCGGGACAGGATAGCAATCAGCCCCAGCATTTT	CASSLRPGQDSNQPQHF	TRBD1	TRBV2	.	TRBJ1-5
TGCGCCAGCAGCACCCGAGCGACAGCTTACTACGAGCAGTACTTC	CASSTRATAYYEQYF	.	TRBV4-3	.	TRBJ2-7
TGTGCCAGCAGCTATCTGGACAGGAGCACAGATACGCAGTATTTT	CASSYLDRSTDTQYF	TRBD1	TRBV5-4	.	TRBJ2-3
TGTGCCAGTAGTGAGGGTATTGGTCAGCCCCAGCATTTT	CASSEGIGQPQHF	.	TRBV19	.	TRBJ1-5
TGTGCCAGCAGTACCTGGACAGGGGCCACAGATACGCAGTATTTT	CASSTWTGATDTQYF	TRBD1	TRBV5-8	once	TRBJ2-3
TGTGCCAGCGATCTCTTGGAGGGGGCGGGGGGCTACACCTTC	CASDLLEGAGGYTF	TRBD1	TRBV7-9	.	TRBJ1-2
TGTGCCAGCAGTCTCCGGGACAGGGAGAAACTGTTTTTT	CASSLRDREKLFF	TRBD1	TRBV28	once	TRBJ1-4
TGTGCCTGGAGTGTATCCGGTAGCAATCAGCCCCAGCATTTT	CAWSVSGSNQPQHF	.	TRBV30	.	TRBJ1-5
TGTGCCTGGAGTGTCCAGGGGGCAGGGGGCTACACCTTC	CAWSVQGAGGYTF	TRBD1	TRBV30	.	TRBJ1-2
TGCAGCGTTGTAGGGGTAGGAGAGACCCAGTACTTC	CSVVGVGETQYF	.	TRBV29-1	.	TRBJ2-5
TGTGCCAGCAGTTCTCCCGGACAGGGTGGCAGCACTGAAGCTTTCTTT	CASSSPGQGGSTEAFF	TRBD1	TRBV6-6	.	TRBJ1-1
TGTGCCAGCAGCCACACGGGACAGCTGAACACCGGGGAGCTGTTTTTT	CASSHTGQLNTGELFF	TRBD1	TRBV14	.	TRBJ2-2